These 26 T cell receptor beta chains were sequenced from one sample in a study of shared clonotypes between healthy human individuals. CD8 cells regarded as naive lacked CD45RO, were positively chosen for CCR7, and omitted terminally differentiated effector memory CD45RA+ cells. Here immunoSEQ multiplex PCR was the method, and the copy in TCRdb shows in-frame clones only, minus some. This table has about 2 million clones, about 94% appearing once. The sequenced sample was naive CD8+ T cells sorted from blood. These receptors came from a man aged 18 to 29 in good health.

The chain uses TRBV5-5 and TRBJ1-2; weak D call: TRBD1 (6 bases). This CDR3 region has 13 residues. Germline lookup yields CDR1 SGHKS and CDR2 YYEKEE (reference sequence). Between the trimmed V and J ends, which lost 2 bases and 6 bases, there was a span of 11 bases. The DNA for the CDR3 is TGTGCCAGCAGCTTTGGGGGGCTGGATGGCTACACCTTC. This translates into CASSFGGLDGYTF.

This clone appeared once. The chain joins TRBV4-1 to TRBJ2-7, with D maybe TRBD2 (5 bases). The CDR3 runs 16 residues. Germline CDR1 is MGHRA and CDR2 is YSYEKL. V was shortened by 0 bases and J by 2 bases, with 14 bases between the two germline ends. This CDR3 is CASSQDPVGEAYEQYF. CDR3 coding DNA: TGCGCCAGCAGCCAAGATCCGGTGGGAGAGGCCTACGAGCAGTACTTC.

The gene calls are TRBV28 and TRBJ2-5; tentatively, D is TRBD1 or TRBD2 (5 bases each). The CDR3 runs to 15 residues. Trimming took off 3 bases at V and 1 base at J, with 12 bases between the two ends. The V gene's germline CDR1 is MDHEN and CDR2 SYDVKM. The CDR3 loop reads CASSFERGGQETQYF. CDR3 nucleotides: TGTGCCAGCAGTTTTGAGAGGGGTGGCCAAGAGACCCAGTACTTC.

This chain connects TRBV4-1 to TRBJ1-2, with D possibly matching TRBD1 (5 bases). Trimming removed 3 bases from V and 4 bases from J, with 12 bases in between. The CDR3 is 14 residues long. CDR1 is MGHRA, CDR2 YSYEKL, per germline. The CDR3 coding sequence is TGCGCCAGCAGCCAGCTTACAGGAATCTATGGCTACACCTTC. Translation: CASSQLTGIYGYTF.

This rearrangement joins TRBV29-1 to TRBJ2-5; D unclear. This CDR3 is 11 amino acids long. Germline V gives CDR1 SQVTM, CDR2 ANQGSEA. The V and J ends lost 6 bases and 1 base respectively, with 6 bases between them. CDR3 in DNA: TGCAGCGTCGGACCCCAAGAGACCCAGTACTTC. It specifies CSVGPQETQYF.

CDR3 region: CASSGQYYTDTQYF. The CDR3 DNA reads TGTGCCAGCAGTGGACAGTACTACACAGATACGCAGTATTTT. The genes are TRBV28 and TRBJ2-3, with a possible D match to TRBD1 (6 bases). The germline CDR1 and CDR2 sequences are MDHEN and SYDVKM. Deletions cut 5 bases from V and 2 bases from J, with 11 bases between. The length of the CDR3 is 14 residues.

The chain recombines TRBV6-5 with TRBJ2-1; TRBD1 agrees at 9 bases. Germline V gene sequence: CDR1 MNHEY, CDR2 SVGAGI. CDR3 length: 15 amino acids. Trimming removed 8 bases from V and 8 bases from J; junction bases left unmatched: 13. CDR3 DNA: TGTGCCAGCGAGATCGAGGACAGGGGTAGGCATGAGCAGTTCTTC. It is translated as CASEIEDRGRHEQFF.

The chain recombines TRBV6-5 with TRBJ1-2; the D gene is possibly TRBD1 (5 bases). CDR1 is MNHEY, CDR2 SVGAGI, per germline. The V end was cut by 1 base, the J end by 3 bases, with 12 bases between. This CDR3 has 15 amino acids. CDR3 bases: TGTGCCAGCAGTTACTTATCACCGGGGCACTATGGCTACACCTTC. Translated, it gives CASSYLSPGHYGYTF.

The gene calls are TRBV4-1 and TRBJ2-3, with D maybe TRBD1 (6 bases). Germline assignment: CDR1 MGHRA and CDR2 YSYEKL. V was shortened by 1 base and J by 11 bases, with 10 bases between the two germline ends. There are 12 residues in the CDR3. Here the CDR3 reads CASSQGPGQQYF. DNA of the CDR3: TGCGCCAGCAGCCAAGGCCCGGGACAGCAGTATTTT.

V and J are TRBV5-1 and TRBJ1-6; TRBD1 is a possible D gene (5 bases). V gave up 3 bases and J gave up 7 bases, with 14 bases separating them. There are 15 residues in the CDR3. Germline CDR1 and CDR2: SGHRS and YFSETQ. The CDR3: CASSYTGPGNSPLHF. The CDR3 nucleotides are TGCGCCAGCAGCTACACGGGACCTGGCAATTCACCCCTCCACTTT.

This chain joins TRBV6-1 and TRBJ2-7; TRBD1 matches 7 bases. Germline V gives CDR1 MNHNS, CDR2 SASEGT. The CDR3 has 14 residues. V dropped 5 bases and J dropped 2; count of bases not matched to a gene: 6. The CDR3 here is CASSRTDRAYEQYF. The DNA for the CDR3 is TGTGCCAGCAGTCGTACTGACAGGGCCTACGAGCAGTACTTC.

The J gene is TRBJ2-4, the V gene TRBV28; D uncertain. CDR1 and CDR2 from the germline V gene are MDHEN and SYDVKM. Deletions cut 5 bases from V and 1 base from J, with 3 bases between. The CDR3 covers 12 residues. The CDR3 nucleotides read TGTGCCAGCAGTAACGCCAAAAACATTCAGTACTTC. Amino acid sequence: CASSNAKNIQYF.

A remark on this clone: At one end, the junction sequence differs from germline, possibly due to a read error. This sequence joins TRBV6-5 and TRBJ2-7; 10 bases match TRBD2. Looked up from germline, CDR1 is MNHEY and CDR2 is SVGAGI. The CDR3 length is 13 residues. DNA for the CDR3: TGTGCCATCAGTTCCGGGACTAGCGACGAGCAGTACTTC. Translation: CAISSGTSDEQYF.

J is TRBJ2-3 and V is TRBV18, with a possible D match to TRBD1 (6 bases). CDR3 length equals 15 residues. Germline V CDR1 and CDR2: KGHSH, LQKENI. V was trimmed by 6 bases and J by 0 bases, leaving 13 bases between them. CDR3 residues: CASSHRQGSTDTQYF. The CDR3 DNA follows: TGTGCCAGCTCCCACCGTCAGGGGAGCACAGATACGCAGTATTTT.

The V gene is TRBV25-1, the J gene TRBJ2-3, with a possible D match to TRBD2 (6 bases). V lost 2 bases, J lost 1 base, and 10 bases lay in between. The CDR3 length is 15 residues. Germline V CDR1 and CDR2: MGHDK, SYGVNS. Here the CDR3 DNA reads TGTGCCAGCAGTGAACGGGGGTTAGGCACAGATACGCAGTATTTT. Its translation: CASSERGLGTDTQYF.

The chain links TRBV4-1 to TRBJ1-1; TRBD1 is a possible D gene (6 bases). The CDR3 is 14 amino acids. V lost 1 base to trimming and J lost 5 bases, with 11 bases between them. The germline V gene encodes CDR1 MGHRA and CDR2 YSYEKL. The CDR3 here is CASSQVQGRTEAFF. Written as DNA, the CDR3 is TGCGCCAGCAGCCAAGTGCAGGGGAGGACTGAAGCTTTCTTT.

This sequence joins TRBV6-5 and TRBJ2-7; perhaps TRBD1 as D (6 bases). The germline V gene has CDR1 MNHEY and CDR2 SVGAGI. V was clipped by 2 bases and J by 5 bases, with 10 bases between them. The CDR3 spans 13 residues. The chain's CDR3 is CASSYGGNNEQYF. CDR3 nucleotides: TGTGCCAGCAGTTACGGGGGCAATAACGAGCAGTACTTC.

The chain joins TRBV28 to TRBJ2-4; 8 bases map to TRBD1. Germline lookup yields CDR1 MDHEN and CDR2 SYDVKM. The CDR3 is 13 amino acids. V was pared by 8 bases and J by 5 bases, with 5 bases of the junction left unmatched. CDR3 DNA sequence: TGTGCCAGCCTGACAGGGGAACAAAACATTCAGTACTTC. Protein product: CASLTGEQNIQYF.

As concerns this clone: Other DNA variants within this sample encode the same CDR3. The chain employs TRBV7-9 and TRBJ2-3; D uncertain. V lost 6 bases to trimming and J lost 1 base, with 8 bases between them. The CDR3 consists of 13 residues. The germline V gene has CDR1 SEHNR and CDR2 FQNEAQ (reference sequence). Here the CDR3 reads CASSPAGTDTQYF. CDR3 DNA sequence: TGTGCCAGCAGTCCTGCGGGCACAGATACGCAGTATTTT.

This clone appeared a few times. V is TRBV6-1 and J is TRBJ1-1; D possibly corresponds to TRBD1 (5 bases). This CDR3 comprises 14 residues. Trimming pared 5 bases from V and 1 base from J, leaving 11 bases between. The V gene's germline CDR1 is MNHNS and CDR2 SASEGT. CDR3 DNA sequence: TGTGCCAGCAGTCCCAGGGAAAGGAACACTGAAGCTTTCTTT. Its translation is CASSPRERNTEAFF.

This chain joins TRBV6-5 and TRBJ2-2; unclear D gene. The V gene's germline CDR1 is MNHEY and CDR2 SVGAGI. The length of the CDR3 is 16 residues. Trimming removed 2 bases at V and 1 base at J, with 11 bases between. The CDR3 DNA reads as TGTGCCAGCAGTTACGAGACGGCCCTGAACACCGGGGAGCTGTTTTTT. It encodes CASSYETALNTGELFF.

The rearrangement links TRBV18 to TRBJ1-6, with D possibly TRBD1 on 6 matching bases. Germline assignment: CDR1 KGHSH and CDR2 LQKENI. The CDR3 is 17 residues long. The V end lost 3 bases, the J end lost 0 bases, and 12 bases lay between the germline ends. CDR3 DNA: TGTGCCAGCTCACCCTCGACAGGTAGCTCCTATAATTCACCCCTCCACTTT. Amino acid sequence: CASSPSTGSSYNSPLHF. The complete variable domain, with remaining parts taken from reference TRBV18 and TRBJ1-6, reads NAGVMQNPRHLVRRRGQEARLRCSPMKGHSHVYWYRQLPEEGLKFMVYLQKENIIDESGMPKERFSAEFPKEGPSILRIQQVVRGDSAAYFCASSPSTGSSYNSPLHFGNGTRLTVT.

The chain couples TRBV9 to TRBJ2-1; TRBD1 is a possible D gene (6 bases). Trimming stripped 0 bases from V and 2 bases from J, with 9 bases between. In germline, CDR1 is SGDLS, CDR2 YYNGEE. The CDR3 has 15 residues. The CDR3 loop reads CASSVEKGAYNEQFF. The DNA for the CDR3 is TGTGCCAGCAGCGTAGAGAAGGGGGCCTACAATGAGCAGTTCTTC.

The table lists this clone with a count of one. The CDR3 DNA follows: TGTGCCGGGGGGACAGACAACACTGAAGCTTTCTTT. This encodes CAGGTDNTEAFF. V gene TRBV18 combines with J gene TRBJ1-1, with 7 bases fitting TRBD1. The junction had 5 bases not matched to a gene; V was cut back by 11 bases and J by 2 bases. Per the germline V gene, CDR1 is KGHSH and CDR2 is LQKENI. The CDR3 consists of 12 residues.

This sequence joins TRBV7-9 and TRBJ2-3; 8 positions agree with TRBD2. V dropped 5 bases and J dropped 0; count of bases not matched to a gene: 10. This CDR3 is built from 17 residues. The V gene's germline CDR1 is SEHNR and CDR2 FQNEAQ (reference sequence). CDR3: CASSPIIAGLSTDTQYF. For the CDR3, the DNA is TGTGCCAGCAGCCCGATAATAGCGGGATTAAGCACAGATACGCAGTATTTT. Combining the CDR3 with reference TRBV7-9 and TRBJ2-3 gives the whole variable domain DTGVSQNPRHKITKRGQNVTFRCDPISEHNRLYWYRQTLGQGPEFLTYFQNEAQLEKSRLLSDRFSAERPKGSFSTLEIQRTEQGDSAMYLCASSPIIAGLSTDTQYFGPGTRLTVL.

The chain combines TRBV7-2 with TRBJ1-5; D is undetermined. In germline, CDR1 is SGHTA, CDR2 FQGNSA. The CDR3 covers 13 residues. The V and J ends lost 1 base and 7 bases respectively, with 8 bases between them. CDR3 region: CASSLGVSQPQHF. In nucleotides, the CDR3 is TGTGCCAGCAGCTTAGGGGTTTCACAGCCCCAGCATTTT. The variable domain in full, completed from reference TRBV7-2 and TRBJ1-5, reads GAGVSQSPSNKVTEKGKDVELRCDPISGHTALYWYRQSLGQGLEFLIYFQGNSAPDKSGLPSDRFSAERTGGSVSTLTIQRTQQEDSAVYLCASSLGVSQPQHFGDGTRLSIL.